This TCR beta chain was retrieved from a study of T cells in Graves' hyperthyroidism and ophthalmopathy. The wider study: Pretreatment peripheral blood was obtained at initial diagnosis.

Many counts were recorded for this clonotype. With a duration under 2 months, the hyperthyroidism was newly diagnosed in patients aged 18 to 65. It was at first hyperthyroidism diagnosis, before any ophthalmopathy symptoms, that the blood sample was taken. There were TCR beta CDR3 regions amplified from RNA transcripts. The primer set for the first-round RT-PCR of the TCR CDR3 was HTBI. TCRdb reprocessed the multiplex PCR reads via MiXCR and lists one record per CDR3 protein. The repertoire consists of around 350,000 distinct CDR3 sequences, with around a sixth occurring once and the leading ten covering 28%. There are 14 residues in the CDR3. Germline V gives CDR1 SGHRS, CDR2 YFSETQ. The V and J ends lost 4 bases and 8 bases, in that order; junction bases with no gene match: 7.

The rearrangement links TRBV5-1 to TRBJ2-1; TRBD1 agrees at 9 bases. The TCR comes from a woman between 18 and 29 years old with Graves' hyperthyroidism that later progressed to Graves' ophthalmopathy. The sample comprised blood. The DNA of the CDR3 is TGCGCCAGCAGCCCGCCGGACAGGGGATATGAGCAGTTCTTC. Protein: CASSPPDRGYEQFF.